This T cell receptor (beta chain) was found in a study of vaccination effects on CD4 cells after COVID-19. General study findings and limits: From healthy vaccinees, only 1 of 255 vaccine-induced clones also reacted to common cold coronaviruses.

Ahead of sequencing, the ViraFEST assay grew antigen-specific CD4+ T cells using viral peptide pools. Subsequent to approximately 11 days of culture, CD4+ T cells were isolated. Two doses of either BNT162b2 or mRNA-1273 were given to each participant. Cultures had half their medium replaced with IL-2 medium on days 3 and 7. The assay was immunoSEQ multiplex PCR, and TCRdb's table has in-frame clones only and misses some. The data show 84,000 or so clones, 60% to 85% seen once. This clone occurred a few times. Antigen: not known. The material sequenced was CD4+ T cells from PBMCs cultured with HCoV-OC43 spike peptides, taken after COVID-19 vaccination. Subset indicated: HCoV-OC43 spike overlapping peptide pool stimulation. The TCR sequence derives from a human donor who received a COVID-19 vaccine.

CDR3 nucleotide sequence: TGTGCCAGCAGCTTAATATCAGGGGGCACCGGGGAGCTGTTTTTT. Protein sequence: CASSLISGGTGELFF. V and J are TRBV7-7 and TRBJ2-2; 7 bases agree with TRBD1. The CDR3 runs to 15 residues. Germline CDR1 SSHAT, CDR2 FNYEAQ (reference sequence). V dropped 2 bases and J dropped 4; count of bases not matched to a gene: 4.